These T cell receptor beta chains were read from a single sample in a study of spatial heterogeneity in lung cancer. TCRdb passed the 5' RACE reads through MiXCR, listing each CDR3 protein once. The sample has approximately 2,500 distinct CDR3 sequences, less than 8% seen once; the top ten hold 9.7%. The sample in question was lung tumor tissue, obtained at surgery. These receptors all stem from a female donor with early-stage non-small cell lung cancer. The CDR3 runs from the conserved cysteine through the conserved F or W. A D gene is named only where the DNA matches it firmly. Part of the rows lack a size; the others show once, few, many or a class for expanded clones.

TRBV20-1	TRBJ2-7	.	medium-sized	TGCAGTGCTAGACCCACGCGGGGTAACTCCTACGAGCAGTACTTC	CSARPTRGNSYEQYF
TRBV5-5	TRBJ2-7	.	.	TGTGCCAGCAGCTTGGTATCATCCGAGCAGTACTTC	CASSLVSSEQYF
TRBV20-1	TRBJ1-2	.	medium-sized	TGCAGTGCTAGAGATGCCAGGACAGACTATGGCTACACCTTC	CSARDARTDYGYTF
TRBV10-1	TRBJ1-5	.	many	TGCGCCAGCAGACTCGCACGAGCGGGGGGTTATAGAGATCAGCCCCAGCATTTT	CASRLARAGGYRDQPQHF
TRBV5-1	TRBJ1-2	.	many	TGCGCCAGCAGCCCCATTAGGGGCTATGGCTACACCTTC	CASSPIRGYGYTF
TRBV5-8	TRBJ1-6	.	few	TGTGCCAGCGGGGAGAGCTCCTATAATTCACCCCTCCACTTT	CASGESSYNSPLHF
TRBV10-3	TRBJ2-1	TRBD2	medium-sized	TGTGCCATCAGTGAGCCGGGACTAGCGGGGGGCGGGGAGAATGAGCAGTTCTTC	CAISEPGLAGGGENEQFF
TRBV29-1	TRBJ1-2	.	.	TGCAGCGTCCCCCGGGGGGGGAGTGTCGGCTACACCTTC	CSVPRGGSVGYTF
TRBV2	TRBJ1-5	.	medium-sized	TGTGCCAGCACCACCGAAAGGGGGATTGGTCAGCCCCAGCATTTT	CASTTERGIGQPQHF
TRBV29-1	TRBJ1-1	.	.	TGCAGCGCTAGTACAGGGTGGACTGAAGCTTTCTTT	CSASTGWTEAFF
TRBV2	TRBJ1-6	.	medium-sized	TGTGCCAGCATGCTAGACAACCGCTCACCCCTCCACTTT	CASMLDNRSPLHF
TRBV12-3/TRBV12-4	TRBJ2-2	TRBD1	medium-sized	TGTGCCAGCAGCCTGACAGGGGGAAACGGGGAGCTGTTTTTT	CASSLTGGNGELFF
TRBV19	TRBJ2-2	.	many	TGTGCCAGTAGTATAGCCGGGGAGCTGTTTTTT	CASSIAGELFF
TRBV15	TRBJ2-2	.	medium-sized	TGTGCCACCAGCCTCCCAGACAGAAACACCGGGGAGCTGTTTTTT	CATSLPDRNTGELFF
TRBV7-8	TRBJ1-3	.	medium-sized	TGTGCCAGCAGCTTAGTAGTCTCGGGAAACACCATATATTTT	CASSLVVSGNTIYF
TRBV12-3/TRBV12-4	TRBJ2-3	TRBD1	large	TGTGCCAGCAGTCTGACAGGGGGCACAGATACGCAGTATTTT	CASSLTGGTDTQYF
TRBV7-8	TRBJ2-3	.	medium-sized	TGTGCCAGCAGCCCAACCCGGGCAGATACGCAGTATTTT	CASSPTRADTQYF
TRBV30	TRBJ2-5	TRBD2	medium-sized	TGTGCCTGGAGTCCCCCCCCAGCGGGGAACCAAGAGACCCAGTACTTC	CAWSPPPAGNQETQYF
TRBV20-1	TRBJ2-7	TRBD2	medium-sized	TGCAGTGCTAGTACGGGACTAGCTCCGGTCGAGCAGTACTTC	CSASTGLAPVEQYF
TRBV7-2	TRBJ2-7	TRBD2	medium-sized	TGTGCCAGCAACCCGGGTAGCGGGGTATACGAGCAGTACTTC	CASNPGSGVYEQYF
TRBV2	TRBJ2-4	.	medium-sized	TGTGCCAGCAGTACCCAACTCCTTTTAGGGATTCAGTACTTC	CASSTQLLLGIQYF
TRBV12-3/TRBV12-4	TRBJ2-3	.	many	TGTGCCAGCAGTCGTCAAAGCACAGATACGCAGTATTTT	CASSRQSTDTQYF
TRBV5-8	TRBJ2-2	.	few	TGTGCCAGCAGCTTGGCTCAGGGAGGCGGCACCGGGGAGCTGTTTTTT	CASSLAQGGGTGELFF
TRBV27	TRBJ2-2	.	medium-sized	TGTGCCAGCAGGTCTAAGTATCATATCAATTTCCTAGCGTGGGGCGTGAACACCGGGGAGCTGTTTTTT	CASRSKYHINFLAWGVNTGELFF
TRBV3-1	TRBJ1-2	.	medium-sized	TGTGCCAGCAGCCTAGGGACGGCCCAGAGCTATGGCTACACCTTC	CASSLGTAQSYGYTF
TRBV7-9	TRBJ2-1	.	many	TGTGCCAGCAGCTTAGATGGGAGCCCCTACAATGAGCAGTTCTTC	CASSLDGSPYNEQFF
TRBV4-3	TRBJ1-2	TRBD1	medium-sized	TGCGCCAGCAGCCAAGGGGGACAGAGGGATGGCTACACCTTC	CASSQGGQRDGYTF
TRBV7-9	TRBJ2-6	.	medium-sized	TGTGCCAGCAGCCCAGGAAAAACAGCCGGGGCCAACGTCCTGACTTTC	CASSPGKTAGANVLTF
TRBV7-2	TRBJ2-3	.	medium-sized	TGTGCCAGCAGCTTGCGGCGGGGGCCAAACACAGATACGCAGTATTTT	CASSLRRGPNTDTQYF
TRBV28	TRBJ2-7	.	.	TGTGCCAGCAGTTTCGTAGACTACGAGCAGTACTTC	CASSFVDYEQYF
TRBV2	TRBJ1-5	.	.	TGTGCCAGCAGTGAAGATTACAGGCAGCCCCAGCATTTT	CASSEDYRQPQHF
TRBV12-3/TRBV12-4	TRBJ1-4	.	medium-sized	TGTGCCAGCAGTTTAGTAAGAGGGCCTATTGGGGCCGTCTTTAATGAAAAACTGTTTTTT	CASSLVRGPIGAVFNEKLFF
TRBV18	TRBJ2-7	TRBD2	medium-sized	TGTGCCAGCTCACCCACACCCGGGAGGGAGCAGTACTTC	CASSPTPGREQYF
TRBV28	TRBJ2-1	.	few	TGTGCCAGCGAAACAGGTAGCTCCTACAATGAGCAGTTCTTC	CASETGSSYNEQFF
TRBV20-1	TRBJ2-7	.	many	TGCAGTGCGGAGGGACGATCCCTCTACGAGCAGTACTTC	CSAEGRSLYEQYF
TRBV18	TRBJ1-6	.	medium-sized	TGTGCCAGCTCACCAGGACAGAAAGTTCCCCTCCACTTT	CASSPGQKVPLHF
TRBV20-1	TRBJ2-2	.	many	TGCAGTGCGCGGGGGCCGAACACCGGGGAGCTGTTTTTT	CSARGPNTGELFF
TRBV5-4	TRBJ2-7	TRBD1	many	TGTGCCAGCAGCCCGGGACAGGACTCCTACGAGCAGTACTTC	CASSPGQDSYEQYF
TRBV14	TRBJ1-2	.	medium-sized	TGTGCCAGCAGCCAAGATCTGGGGGCAAGCTACACCTTC	CASSQDLGASYTF
TRBV10-1	TRBJ2-7	.	medium-sized	TGCGCCAGCAGTGAGTCGGGATCTGGCTACGAGCAGTACTTC	CASSESGSGYEQYF
TRBV28	TRBJ2-5	.	many	TGTGCCAGCAGGGTTTTGGAGGGAGATACTCCCGAGTACAAAGAGACCCAGTACTTC	CASRVLEGDTPEYKETQYF
TRBV5-1	TRBJ1-5	TRBD1	medium-sized	TGCGCCAGCAGGACGACCGGGACAGGGGGCGAAGCCCAGCATTTT	CASRTTGTGGEAQHF
TRBV11-3	TRBJ2-5	.	medium-sized	TGTGCCAGCAGCTTGGGTCCGGGTGAGACCCAGTACTTC	CASSLGPGETQYF
TRBV9	TRBJ2-6	.	few	TGTGCCAGCAGCGCCCAGGGGAGAAGCTCTGGGGCCAACGTCCTGACTTTC	CASSAQGRSSGANVLTF
TRBV7-2	TRBJ2-7	TRBD2	medium-sized	TGTGCCAGCAGCATAGGACTAGCAGAGCAGTACTTC	CASSIGLAEQYF
TRBV7-2	TRBJ2-7	TRBD1	medium-sized	TGTGCCAGCAGCTTATCGCACAGGGGTTACGAGCAGTACTTC	CASSLSHRGYEQYF
TRBV7-3	TRBJ1-6	.	medium-sized	TGTGCCAGCAGCCCGGGGGCAGAAAGGAATTCACCCCTCCACTTT	CASSPGAERNSPLHF
TRBV29-1	TRBJ2-5	.	medium-sized	TGCAGCGCCCGGCGGGGATCCTTTCAAGAGACCCAGTACTTC	CSARRGSFQETQYF
TRBV5-4	TRBJ2-4	.	many	TGTGCCAGCAGCTTGGTGGTACATGCGGACATTCAGTACTTC	CASSLVVHADIQYF